A selection of T cell receptor beta chains follows, all from one sample in a study of T cell responses to AZD1222 COVID-19 vaccine. The protocol was immunoSEQ multiplex PCR, while the TCRdb copy is restricted to in-frame clones and leaves out a portion. Here the sample spans about 120,000 clones, roughly 91% being singletons. The sequencing here drew on peripheral blood, taken 28 days after the second AZD1222 dose. The source of these receptors is an adult who received the AZD1222 COVID-19 vaccine. Both conserved end residues are part of each CDR3. D genes are given only for firm matches. Some rows mark clone size as missing; the rest say once, few, many or name a class of expanded clone.

j_gene: TRBJ2-2
abundance: NA
v_gene: TRBV12-3/TRBV12-4
d_gene: NA
CDR3aa: CASSALQGGELFF
CDR3nt: TGTGCCAGCAGTGCCCTTCAAGGCGGGGAGCTGTTTTTT

j_gene: TRBJ1-1
abundance: NA
v_gene: TRBV6-5
d_gene: NA
CDR3aa: CASSYRVAPMNTEAFF
CDR3nt: TGTGCCAGCAGTTACAGGGTCGCCCCTATGAACACTGAAGCTTTCTTT

j_gene: TRBJ2-7
abundance: few
v_gene: TRBV4-2
d_gene: TRBD2
CDR3aa: CASSPAAQAGVYEQYF
CDR3nt: TGTGCCAGCAGCCCCGCGGCCCAAGCGGGAGTATACGAGCAGTACTTC

j_gene: TRBJ2-7
abundance: NA
v_gene: TRBV6-2/TRBV6-3
d_gene: NA
CDR3aa: CASSQNPGQRGEQYF
CDR3nt: TGTGCCAGCAGTCAGAACCCGGGACAGCGGGGCGAGCAGTACTTC

j_gene: TRBJ2-2
abundance: NA
v_gene: TRBV9
d_gene: TRBD1
CDR3aa: CASSVTGTGELFF
CDR3nt: TGTGCCAGCAGCGTGACAGGGACCGGGGAGCTGTTTTTT

j_gene: TRBJ2-3
abundance: NA
v_gene: TRBV7-8
d_gene: TRBD2
CDR3aa: CASSFREGLDTQYF
CDR3nt: TGTGCCAGCAGCTTCCGGGAGGGACTAGATACGCAGTATTTT

j_gene: TRBJ2-7
abundance: NA
v_gene: TRBV19
d_gene: NA
CDR3aa: CASAQGTGGEQYF
CDR3nt: TGTGCCAGTGCTCAGGGAACAGGAGGCGAGCAGTACTTC

j_gene: TRBJ1-1
abundance: NA
v_gene: TRBV7-2
d_gene: NA
CDR3aa: CASSSQYGNTEAFF
CDR3nt: TGTGCCAGCAGCTCTCAATACGGGAACACTGAAGCTTTCTTT

j_gene: TRBJ1-5
abundance: NA
v_gene: TRBV15
d_gene: NA
CDR3aa: CATSTTAGRDLRQPQHF
CDR3nt: TGTGCCACCAGCACAACCGCAGGCAGGGATTTACGTCAGCCCCAGCATTTT

j_gene: TRBJ1-1
abundance: NA
v_gene: TRBV10-2
d_gene: TRBD1
CDR3aa: CASRPVGQGQNTEAFF
CDR3nt: TGCGCCAGCCGCCCAGTAGGACAGGGCCAAAACACTGAAGCTTTCTTT

j_gene: TRBJ2-5
abundance: NA
v_gene: TRBV11-2
d_gene: NA
CDR3aa: CASSLSLGPPQETQYF
CDR3nt: TGTGCCAGCAGCTTATCCCTAGGCCCACCCCAAGAGACCCAGTACTTC

j_gene: TRBJ2-7
abundance: NA
v_gene: TRBV6-4
d_gene: TRBD2
CDR3aa: CASSPGTSGRLSEQYF
CDR3nt: TGTGCCAGCAGCCCTGGGACTAGCGGGAGACTGAGCGAGCAGTACTTC

j_gene: TRBJ2-1
abundance: NA
v_gene: TRBV18
d_gene: NA
CDR3aa: CASRLQGYNEQFF
CDR3nt: TGTGCCAGCCGACTTCAAGGGTACAATGAGCAGTTCTTC

j_gene: TRBJ1-1
abundance: NA
v_gene: TRBV4-2
d_gene: NA
CDR3aa: CASSQDRGVNTEAFF
CDR3nt: TGTGCCAGCAGCCAAGACCGGGGGGTGAACACTGAAGCTTTCTTT

j_gene: TRBJ1-1
abundance: once
v_gene: TRBV18
d_gene: NA
CDR3aa: CASSLQGTDTEAFF
CDR3nt: TGTGCCAGCTCATTACAGGGTACGGACACTGAAGCTTTCTTT

j_gene: TRBJ1-2
abundance: NA
v_gene: TRBV30
d_gene: NA
CDR3aa: CAWSVQAAYGYTF
CDR3nt: TGTGCCTGGAGTGTACAAGCAGCCTATGGCTACACCTTC

j_gene: TRBJ1-2
abundance: NA
v_gene: TRBV7-2
d_gene: NA
CDR3aa: CAPTRSGWNYGYTF
CDR3nt: TGTGCCCCCACCCGGAGCGGGTGGAACTATGGCTACACCTTC

j_gene: TRBJ2-7
abundance: NA
v_gene: TRBV2
d_gene: TRBD1
CDR3aa: CASGTGGEQYF
CDR3nt: TGTGCCAGCGGGACAGGGGGCGAGCAGTACTTC

j_gene: TRBJ1-3
abundance: NA
v_gene: TRBV19
d_gene: NA
CDR3aa: CASSQRTGSGNTIYF
CDR3nt: TGTGCCAGTAGTCAACGGACGGGCTCTGGAAACACCATATATTTT

j_gene: TRBJ2-5
abundance: NA
v_gene: TRBV3-1/TRBV3-2
d_gene: TRBD1
CDR3aa: CASSTDRARETQYF
CDR3nt: TGTGCCAGCAGTACCGACAGGGCGCGGGAGACCCAGTACTTC

j_gene: TRBJ1-3
abundance: NA
v_gene: TRBV6-5
d_gene: NA
CDR3aa: CASRVMNSGNTIYF
CDR3nt: TGTGCCAGCAGGGTAATGAACTCTGGAAACACCATATATTTT

j_gene: TRBJ2-2
abundance: NA
v_gene: TRBV6-1
d_gene: TRBD2
CDR3aa: CASSVTGTSGMVSTGELFF
CDR3nt: TGTGCCAGCAGTGTTACCGGGACTAGCGGGATGGTCTCCACCGGGGAGCTGTTTTTT